This T cell receptor (beta chain) came from a study of blood T cell repertoires in COVID-19. The overall study: From the United States, Italy and Spain came samples of acute and convalescent COVID-19. The analysed material was cDNA or gDNA that came from T cells, B-cell-depleted T cells, or PBMCs.

Individuals aged 18 to 89 years were recruited from 24 US areas. This CDR3 comprises 13 residues. Trimming removed 7 bases from V and 8 bases from J; junction bases left unmatched: 10. CDR1 is SQVTM and CDR2 is ANQGSEA in the germline V gene. Sequencing used immunoSEQ multiplex PCR; TCRdb keeps in-frame clones, though not all of them. This table has a few hundred thousand clones, approximately 83% appearing once. The receptor was derived from a woman in her 30s who had recovered from COVID-19. The chain has TRBV29-1 and TRBJ1-2; 10 nucleotides align to TRBD1. The source material was PBMCs or T cells enriched from blood (not recorded which). In DNA, the CDR3 is TGCAGCGCCCGGGACAGGGGAGGAGAAGGCTACACCTTC. It codes for CSARDRGGEGYTF.